Below are 10 T cell receptor beta chains sequenced from a single sample in a study of beta chain features in type 1 diabetes. Study observations and caveats: Across all four CD4+ subsets, people with type 1 diabetes showed modestly shorter TCRB CDR3s.

Sequenced material consisted of expressed TCRB transcripts (all of the isolated RNA was reverse transcribed). Only in-frame clones appear in the TCRdb table, and some are missing; sequencing was by immunoSEQ multiplex PCR. The sample holds a few hundred thousand clones, around 24% seen once. These receptors lack a known antigen. Sequencing was carried out using naive CD4+ T cells from blood. All receptors come from a woman in her 30s with type 1 diabetes.

This chain links TRBV4-1 with TRBJ2-6; TRBD2 is a possible D gene (5 bases). V gave up 7 bases and J gave up 0 bases, with 13 bases separating them. CDR3 length: 16 amino acids. In germline, CDR1 is MGHRA, CDR2 YSYEKL. The CDR3 sequence is CASTSEGNSGANVLTF. The CDR3 coding sequence is TGCGCCAGCACCTCCGAGGGAAACTCTGGGGCCAACGTCCTGACTTTC.

V is TRBV29-1 and J is TRBJ1-2; the match to TRBD1 covers 9 bases. The CDR3 is made up of 14 amino acids. The trim removed 6 bases at V and 0 bases at J, leaving 5 bases unmatched. Germline V gives CDR1 SQVTM, CDR2 ANQGSEA. CDR3 sequence: CSVGQGEANYGYTF. For the CDR3, the DNA is TGCAGCGTGGGACAGGGCGAAGCTAACTATGGCTACACCTTC.

The CDR3 bases are TGTGCCAGCAGCCTCCGGGACAGCACCTACGAGCAGTACTTC. Translation gives CASSLRDSTYEQYF. The chain employs TRBV9 and TRBJ2-7, with TRBD1 matching over 7 bases. Per germline, CDR1 SGDLS and CDR2 YYNGEE. The CDR3 runs to 14 residues. V was clipped by 4 bases and J by 2 bases; unmatched bases: 6.

This clone was seen more than once but under ten times. The chain couples TRBV7-9 to TRBJ2-7; D possibly corresponds to TRBD2 (6 bases). This CDR3 has 15 amino acids. V lost 5 bases to trimming and J lost 2 bases, with 16 bases between them. Germline CDR1 reads SEHNR; CDR2 reads FQNEAQ (reference sequence). The chain's CDR3 is CASSPPRRGPYEQYF. The CDR3 DNA is TGTGCCAGCAGCCCCCCGAGGAGGGGACCCTACGAGCAGTACTTC.

V and J are TRBV5-4 and TRBJ2-1; D gene uncertain. CDR1 SGHNT and CDR2 YYREEE come from the germline V gene (reference sequence). The CDR3 consists of 14 residues. Trimming took off 1 base at V and 6 bases at J, with 11 bases between the two ends. The CDR3 DNA reads TGTGCCAGCAGCTTGCAGATGCTTTCCAATGAGCAGTTCTTC. Translation: CASSLQMLSNEQFF.

V usage is TRBV7-2 and J usage is TRBJ2-2, with no clear D. Germline V gives CDR1 SGHTA, CDR2 FQGNSA. The CDR3 spans 16 residues. Trimming removed 1 base from V and 3 bases from J, with 12 bases in between. The CDR3 here is CASSLVRPPDTGELFF. CDR3 nucleotides: TGTGCCAGCAGCTTAGTCAGGCCCCCGGACACCGGGGAGCTGTTTTTT.

CDR3 coding DNA: TGCGCCAGCAGCTTGGGTCTAGCGGGGCACAATGAGCAGTTCTTC. Its translation is CASSLGLAGHNEQFF. The chain links TRBV5-1 to TRBJ2-1; 9 nucleotides match TRBD2. J was trimmed by 5 bases and V by 0 bases; bases with no gene match: 3. Germline V gene sequence: CDR1 SGHRS, CDR2 YFSETQ. The CDR3 extends over 15 amino acids.

This clone turned up a few times. The chain carries TRBV28 and TRBJ1-1; the match to TRBD1 covers 7 bases. The CDR3 has 11 residues. Germline CDR1 reads MDHEN; CDR2 reads SYDVKM. J was trimmed by 10 bases and V by 3 bases; bases with no gene match: 2. The CDR3 loop reads CASSFNRGAFF. CDR3 DNA sequence: TGTGCCAGCAGTTTTAACAGGGGAGCTTTCTTT.

This clone was seen a few times. The rearrangement joins TRBV4-1 to TRBJ2-5; no reliable D call. Germline V gene sequence: CDR1 MGHRA, CDR2 YSYEKL. This CDR3 spans 13 amino acids. V was shortened by 0 bases and J by 5 bases, with 7 bases between the two germline ends. The DNA for the CDR3 is TGCGCCAGCAGCCAAGAAATCGTGGAGACCCAGTACTTC. This codes for CASSQEIVETQYF.

A single count supports this clone. In DNA, the CDR3 is TGTGCCAGCAGCGTACAGGGGGGGAGCACTGAAGCTTTCTTT. This translates into CASSVQGGSTEAFF. The chain has TRBV6-4 and TRBJ1-1; 8 positions agree with TRBD1. Trimming cost V 6 bases and J 4 bases; bases outside gene matches: 7. The CDR3 spans 14 residues. Germline V gene sequence: CDR1 MRHNA, CDR2 SNTAGT.